The present entry profiles one TCR beta chain with its context. CD8+ and CD4+ T cells from blood underwent TCR beta sequencing, which was carried out in a high-throughput format. RNA amounts of about 0.45 to 1 ug underwent reverse transcription with random hexamers. TCR beta CDR3 was amplified by immunoSEQ covering 54 Vbeta and 13 Jbeta. TCRdb processed the immunoSEQ multiplex PCR reads anew with MiXCR; each CDR3 protein has one entry. The sample yields about 180,000 distinct CDR3 sequences, 95% seen once. Germline CDR1 SEHNR, CDR2 FQNEAQ (reference sequence). After removal of 5 bases from V and 5 bases from J, the junction contained 7 bases not matched to a gene. This CDR3 spans 15 amino acids. The sample is drawn from a study of CD8 T cells in Susac syndrome.

This clonotype originated in a human donor with multiple sclerosis. The J gene is TRBJ2-1, the V gene TRBV7-9; 9 nucleotides align to TRBD2. The specimen was CD8+ T cells from PBMCs. The CDR3 DNA is TGTGCCAGCAGCGATGCTAGCGGGGAGAACAATGAGCAGTTCTTC. This codes for CASSDASGENNEQFF.